The 19 T cell receptor beta chains reported below all come from one sample, sequenced in a study of blood T cell repertoires in COVID-19. Profiled with immunoSEQ multiplex PCR; TCRdb holds only in-frame clones, not every one. Altogether 200,000 or so clones are present, 65% to 90% being singletons, with the ten largest covering 3.8%. Sequences were obtained from PBMCs or T cells enriched from blood (not recorded which). The receptor source for this set is a woman between 35 and 50 years old with acute COVID-19.

V gene TRBV5-1 combines with J gene TRBJ1-2, with 12 bases fitting TRBD1. The CDR3 runs to 15 residues. Looked up from germline, CDR1 is SGHRS and CDR2 is YFSETQ. With V trimmed by 2 bases and J by 7 bases, 6 bases remained unmatched. CDR3 sequence (DNA): TGCGCCAGCAGCTTCGAGGGACAGGGGGCGGGTGGCTACACCTTC. Its protein product is CASSFEGQGAGGYTF.

V usage is TRBV28 and J usage is TRBJ2-6, with D possibly matching TRBD1 (5 bases). CDR1 and CDR2 from the germline V gene are MDHEN and SYDVKM. This CDR3 is 15 amino acids long. Trimming removed 7 bases from V and 1 base from J, with 11 bases in between. CDR3 nucleotides: TGTGCCAGCACCGTAAGGGGATCTGGGGCCAACGTCCTGACTTTC. Translation: CASTVRGSGANVLTF.

The rearrangement links TRBV24-1 to TRBJ2-7, with TRBD1 identical over 9 bases. The CDR3 runs to 15 residues. V trimming: 1 base; J trimming: 5 bases; junction bases outside the gene matches: 5. CDR1 is KGHDR and CDR2 is SFDVKD in the germline V gene. This CDR3 is CATSDLTGGVDEQYF. In nucleotides, the CDR3 is TGTGCCACCAGTGATTTAACAGGGGGCGTCGACGAGCAGTACTTC.

This rearrangement joins TRBV28 to TRBJ2-1; D possibly corresponds to TRBD2 (6 bases). CDR3 length: 16 residues. V was pared by 6 bases and J by 5 bases, with 20 bases between. Looked up from germline, CDR1 is MDHEN and CDR2 is SYDVKM. The CDR3 DNA is TGTGCCAGCAGATTTACGGGACTCATAGCCGACAATGAGCAGTTCTTC. Translation: CASRFTGLIADNEQFF.

The chain combines TRBV10-3 with TRBJ2-5; perhaps TRBD1 as D (6 bases). Germline CDR1 ENHRY, CDR2 SYGVKD. V lost 4 bases, J lost 5 bases, and 17 bases lay in between. The CDR3 length is 15 residues. The CDR3 DNA is TGTGCCATCAGTGCGGCAGGGGCGGTGGTTGAGACCCAGTACTTC. It translates to CAISAAGAVVETQYF.

The rearrangement joins TRBV27 to TRBJ2-5, with 9 bases that match TRBD1. CDR1 is MNHEY, CDR2 SMNVEV, per germline (reference sequence). Losses at the gene ends were 5 bases for V and 2 bases for J; bases not matched to a gene: 9. The CDR3 covers 16 residues. The CDR3: CASSPSGTGLQETQYF. The CDR3 DNA reads as TGTGCCAGCAGTCCTTCCGGGACAGGGTTGCAAGAGACCCAGTACTTC.

The chain employs TRBV4-1 and TRBJ2-5; 10 bases align to TRBD2. Germline CDR1 and CDR2: MGHRA and YSYEKL. Losses at the gene ends were 7 bases for V and 4 bases for J; bases not matched to a gene: 12. The length of the CDR3 is 16 residues. This chain's CDR3 is CASTAGLARGRETQYF. CDR3 nucleotides: TGCGCCAGCACCGCGGGACTAGCGCGGGGTCGAGAGACCCAGTACTTC.

The chain carries TRBV28 and TRBJ2-2; TRBD2 is a possible D gene (6 bases). Per the germline V gene, CDR1 is MDHEN and CDR2 is SYDVKM. The CDR3 runs to 15 residues. With 6 bases removed from V and 0 bases from J, the gap between germline ends came to 11 bases. CDR3 nucleotide sequence: TGTGCCAGCAGCCTTCGGGGGTCGAACACCGGGGAGCTGTTTTTT. Encoded protein: CASSLRGSNTGELFF.

CDR3 residues: CASTTGGTGGLNYGYTF. The CDR3 bases are TGTGCCAGCACCACCGGTGGGACAGGGGGGCTGAACTATGGCTACACCTTC. The chain carries TRBV28 and TRBJ1-2; 11 positions match TRBD1. The CDR3 has 17 amino acids. Trimming took 7 bases from V and 2 from J; bases not matched to a gene: 12. Germline V gene data show CDR1 as MDHEN and CDR2 as SYDVKM.

This clone appeared a few times. This chain connects TRBV5-4 to TRBJ1-2; D is ambiguous. The CDR3 is made up of 14 amino acids. With 3 bases removed from V and 7 bases from J, the gap between germline ends came to 16 bases. CDR1 is SGHNT and CDR2 is YYREEE in the germline V gene (reference sequence). The CDR3 reads CASSSADTPAGYTF. CDR3 DNA: TGTGCCAGCAGCTCAGCCGACACTCCGGCTGGCTACACCTTC.

This clone was seen more than once but under ten times. This chain uses TRBV7-2 with TRBJ2-7, with TRBD2 identical over 13 bases. Looked up from germline, CDR1 is SGHTA and CDR2 is FQGNSA. CDR3 length equals 14 residues. V dropped 5 bases and J dropped 4; count of bases not matched to a gene: 2. The CDR3 spells CASSPTSGRYEQYF. DNA of the CDR3: TGTGCCAGCAGCCCGACTAGCGGGAGGTACGAGCAGTACTTC.

This rearrangement joins TRBV4-3 to TRBJ2-7, with TRBD2 matching 11 bases. Germline values: CDR1 LGHNA, CDR2 YSLEER. The V gene end was trimmed by 5 bases and the J gene end by 3 bases; junction bases not matched to a gene: 3. CDR3 length: 14 residues. CDR3 DNA sequence: TGCGCCAGCAGCACTACTAGCGGGAGCTACGAGCAGTACTTC. Protein sequence: CASSTTSGSYEQYF.

The chain carries TRBV28 and TRBJ2-5, with 7 bases lining up with TRBD2. The trim removed 6 bases at V and 2 bases at J, leaving 9 bases unmatched. The CDR3 runs to 15 residues. CDR1 and CDR2 from the germline V gene are MDHEN and SYDVKM. CDR3 region: CASRGEGRQQETQYF. The CDR3 DNA reads TGTGCCAGCAGGGGGGAGGGAAGACAGCAAGAGACCCAGTACTTC.

The chain combines TRBV7-2 with TRBJ2-1, with D perhaps matching TRBD2 (7 bases). V gave up 1 base and J gave up 0 bases, with 13 bases separating them. The CDR3 sequence is 17 residues long. Germline V gives CDR1 SGHTA, CDR2 FQGNSA. In nucleotides, the CDR3 is TGTGCCAGCAGCTTAGAGGGGGGGCGTAGCTCCTACAATGAGCAGTTCTTC. It encodes CASSLEGGRSSYNEQFF.

The chain employs TRBV5-1 and TRBJ1-6; 8 bases map to TRBD1. V was clipped by 2 bases and J by 10 bases; unmatched bases: 14. Germline CDR1 reads SGHRS; CDR2 reads YFSETQ. This CDR3 has 17 residues. The DNA of the CDR3 is TGCGCCAGCAGCTTAAGGTCAGGGGGCGAGCGATACTCACCCCTCCACTTT. It codes for CASSLRSGGERYSPLHF. Together with reference TRBV5-1 and TRBJ1-6, the CDR3 gives the full variable domain: KAGVTQTPRYLIKTRGQQVTLSCSPISGHRSVSWYQQTPGQGLQFLFEYFSETQRNKGNFPGRFSGRQFSNSRSEMNVSTLELGDSALYLCASSLRSGGERYSPLHFGNGTRLTVT.

Comments on this clone: A read error may produce the germline difference seen at one junction end. The V call is TRBV7-2, the J call TRBJ1-1; tentative D call: TRBD1 (6 bases). CDR1 and CDR2 from the germline V gene are SGHTA and FQGNSA. CDR3 size: 14 residues. The CDR3 protein is CASSLAGVSTEAFF. The CDR3 DNA reads TGTGCCAGCAGTTTAGCAGGGGTTTCCACTGAAGCTTTCTTT.

This clone was picked up a small number of times. The chain combines TRBV28 with TRBJ1-2; D might be TRBD1 (6 bases). Trimming stripped 4 bases from V and 1 base from J, with 13 bases between. Germline V gives CDR1 MDHEN, CDR2 SYDVKM. This CDR3 spans 15 amino acids. CDR3 bases: TGTGCCAGCAGTTCACAGGGCGCCGATAACTATGGCTACACCTTC. This sequence encodes CASSSQGADNYGYTF.

V usage is TRBV27 and J usage is TRBJ2-7; perhaps TRBD2 as D (6 bases). V was clipped by 1 base and J by 3 bases, with 10 bases between them. The CDR3 consists of 14 residues. The V gene's germline CDR1 is MNHEY and CDR2 SMNVEV (reference sequence). The CDR3 coding sequence is TGTGCCAGCAGTTTATTCGGGAGAGACTACGAGCAGTACTTC. This sequence encodes CASSLFGRDYEQYF.

The chain recombines TRBV12-5 with TRBJ2-3; 7 nucleotides align to TRBD1. The CDR3 extends over 13 amino acids. V shed 6 bases and J 2 bases; nucleotides not matched to a gene: 2. CDR1 LGHNT and CDR2 FRNRAP come from the germline V gene. The CDR3 DNA is TGTGCTAGTGGGACAGGGAACACAGATACGCAGTATTTT. Translation gives CASGTGNTDTQYF.